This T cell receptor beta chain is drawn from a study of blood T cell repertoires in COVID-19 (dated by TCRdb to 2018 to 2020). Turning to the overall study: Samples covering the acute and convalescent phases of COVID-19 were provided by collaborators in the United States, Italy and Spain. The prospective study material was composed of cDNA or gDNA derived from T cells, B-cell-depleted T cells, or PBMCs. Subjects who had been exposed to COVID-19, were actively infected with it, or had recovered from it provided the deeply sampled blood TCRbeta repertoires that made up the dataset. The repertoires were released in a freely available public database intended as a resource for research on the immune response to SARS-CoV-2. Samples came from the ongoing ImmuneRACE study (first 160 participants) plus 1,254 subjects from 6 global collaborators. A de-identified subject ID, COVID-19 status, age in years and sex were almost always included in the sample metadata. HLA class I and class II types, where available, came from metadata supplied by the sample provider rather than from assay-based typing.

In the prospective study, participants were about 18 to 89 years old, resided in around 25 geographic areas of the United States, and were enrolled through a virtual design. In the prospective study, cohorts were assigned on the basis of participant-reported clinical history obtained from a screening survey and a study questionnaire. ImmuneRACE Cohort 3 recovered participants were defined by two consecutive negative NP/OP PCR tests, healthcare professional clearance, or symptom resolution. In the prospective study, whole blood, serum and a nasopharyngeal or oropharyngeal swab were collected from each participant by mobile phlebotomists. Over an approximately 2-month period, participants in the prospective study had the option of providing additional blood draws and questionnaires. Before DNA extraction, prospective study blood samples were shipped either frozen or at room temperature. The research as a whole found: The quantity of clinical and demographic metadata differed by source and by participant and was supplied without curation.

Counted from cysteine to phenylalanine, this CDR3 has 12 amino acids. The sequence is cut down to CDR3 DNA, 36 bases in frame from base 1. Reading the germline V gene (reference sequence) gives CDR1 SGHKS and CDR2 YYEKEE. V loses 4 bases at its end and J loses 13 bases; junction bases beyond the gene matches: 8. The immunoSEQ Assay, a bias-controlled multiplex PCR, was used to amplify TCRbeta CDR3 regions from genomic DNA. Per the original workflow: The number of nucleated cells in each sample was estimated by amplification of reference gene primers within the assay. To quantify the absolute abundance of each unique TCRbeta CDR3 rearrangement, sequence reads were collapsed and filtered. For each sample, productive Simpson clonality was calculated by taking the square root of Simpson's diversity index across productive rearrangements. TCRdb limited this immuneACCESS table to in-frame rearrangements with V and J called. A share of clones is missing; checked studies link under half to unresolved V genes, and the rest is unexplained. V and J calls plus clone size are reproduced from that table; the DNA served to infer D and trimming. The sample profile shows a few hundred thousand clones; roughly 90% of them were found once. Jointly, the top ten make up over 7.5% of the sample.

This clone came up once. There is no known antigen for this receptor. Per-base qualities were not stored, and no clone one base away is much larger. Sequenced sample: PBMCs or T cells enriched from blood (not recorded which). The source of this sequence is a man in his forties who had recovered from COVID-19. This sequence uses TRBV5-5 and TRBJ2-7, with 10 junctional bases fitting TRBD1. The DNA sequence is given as TGTGCCAGCAGCCCGGAAGGGACAGGGGCCTACTTC. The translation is CASSPEGTGAYF.